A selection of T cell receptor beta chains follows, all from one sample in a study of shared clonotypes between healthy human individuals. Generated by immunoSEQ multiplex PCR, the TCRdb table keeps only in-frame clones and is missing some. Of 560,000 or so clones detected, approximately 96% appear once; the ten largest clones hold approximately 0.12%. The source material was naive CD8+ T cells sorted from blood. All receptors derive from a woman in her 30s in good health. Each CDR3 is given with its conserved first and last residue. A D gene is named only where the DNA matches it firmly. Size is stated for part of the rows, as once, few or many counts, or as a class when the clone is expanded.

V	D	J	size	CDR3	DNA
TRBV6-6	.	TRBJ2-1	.	CASSSRKEGSYNEQFF	TGTGCCAGCAGTTCCCGCAAGGAGGGATCTTACAATGAGCAGTTCTTC
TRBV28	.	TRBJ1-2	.	CASSPGKVEIPYGYTF	TGTGCCAGCAGTCCCGGGAAGGTGGAGATACCATATGGCTACACCTTC
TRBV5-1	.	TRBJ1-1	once	CASSLGARGPEMNTEAFF	TGCGCCAGCAGCTTGGGGGCCCGGGGGCCAGAAATGAACACTGAAGCTTTCTTT
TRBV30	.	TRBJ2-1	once	CAWTETFYNEQFF	TGTGCCTGGACGGAGACATTTTACAATGAGCAGTTCTTC
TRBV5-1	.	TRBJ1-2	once	CASSLAAGDNYGYTF	TGCGCCAGCAGCTTGGCGGCAGGGGATAACTATGGCTACACCTTC
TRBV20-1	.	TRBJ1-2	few	CSARDQTGYTF	TGCAGTGCTAGAGATCAGACTGGCTACACCTTC
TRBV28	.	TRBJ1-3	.	CASSLPRRNTIYF	TGTGCCAGCAGTCTCCCTCGTAGGAACACCATATATTTT
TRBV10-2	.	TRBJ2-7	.	CASSAYLSYEQYF	TGCGCCAGCAGTGCCTACCTCTCCTACGAGCAGTACTTC
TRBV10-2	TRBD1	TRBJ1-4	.	CASSEVAGGEDEKLFF	TGCGCCAGCAGTGAGGTGGCAGGGGGCGAAGATGAAAAACTGTTTTTT
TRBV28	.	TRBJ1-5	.	CASSPSRVWPQHF	TGTGCCAGCAGTCCTTCCAGGGTATGGCCCCAGCATTTT
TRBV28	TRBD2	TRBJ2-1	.	CASSTGTSGVSYNEQFF	TGTGCCAGCAGTACCGGGACTAGCGGGGTCTCCTACAATGAGCAGTTCTTC
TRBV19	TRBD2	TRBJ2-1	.	CASSTSGDNEQFF	TGTGCCAGTAGTACTAGCGGGGACAATGAGCAGTTCTTC
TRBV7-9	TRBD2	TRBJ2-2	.	CASRREDTGELFF	TGTGCCAGCAGGCGGGAGGACACCGGGGAGCTGTTTTTT
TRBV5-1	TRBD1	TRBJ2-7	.	CASSWTGTDKDEQYF	TGCGCCAGCAGCTGGACCGGGACAGACAAGGACGAGCAGTACTTC
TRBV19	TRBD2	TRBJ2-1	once	CASSAGGMNEQFF	TGTGCCAGTTCCGCGGGAGGGATGAATGAGCAGTTCTTC
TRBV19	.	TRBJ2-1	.	CASSIFTGAVYNEQFF	TGTGCCAGTAGTATTTTCACGGGGGCGGTATACAATGAGCAGTTCTTC
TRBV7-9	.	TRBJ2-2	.	CASSDPLRKPGTGELFF	TGTGCCAGCAGCGACCCCTTAAGAAAACCGGGCACCGGGGAGCTGTTTTTT
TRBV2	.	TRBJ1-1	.	CAATPGQGGTEAFF	TGTGCCGCCACACCGGGGCAGGGCGGCACTGAAGCTTTCTTT
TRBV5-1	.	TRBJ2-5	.	CASTDTSYQETQYF	TGCGCCAGCACGGACACTTCGTACCAAGAGACCCAGTACTTC
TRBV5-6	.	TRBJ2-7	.	CASSFGDGYEQYF	TGTGCCAGCAGCTTCGGGGATGGCTACGAGCAGTACTTC
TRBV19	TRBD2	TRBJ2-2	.	CASSPGLAGVVGELFF	TGTGCCAGTAGTCCCGGACTAGCGGGAGTCGTCGGGGAGCTGTTTTTT
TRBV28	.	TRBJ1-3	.	CASSSAGVGNTIYF	TGTGCCAGCAGTTCCGCAGGGGTCGGAAACACCATATATTTT
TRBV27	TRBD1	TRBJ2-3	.	CASTGGATDTQYF	TGTGCCAGCACAGGGGGCGCGACAGATACGCAGTATTTT
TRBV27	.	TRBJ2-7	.	CASSLSGGGSYEQYF	TGTGCCAGCAGTTTATCGGGGGGCGGAAGCTACGAGCAGTACTTC
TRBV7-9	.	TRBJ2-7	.	CASSLVVYEQYF	TGTGCCAGCAGCTTAGTAGTGTACGAGCAGTACTTC
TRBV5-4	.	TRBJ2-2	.	CASTSLGGELFF	TGTGCCAGCACGAGCCTCGGGGGGGAGCTGTTTTTT
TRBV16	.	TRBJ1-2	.	CASSQSGTGYYGYTF	TGTGCCAGCAGCCAATCGGGAACAGGATACTATGGCTACACCTTC
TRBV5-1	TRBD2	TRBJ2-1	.	CASSLATSGSYEQFF	TGCGCCAGCAGCTTGGCGACTAGCGGGAGCTATGAGCAGTTCTTC
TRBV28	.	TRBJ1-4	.	CASSRTGKLFF	TGTGCCAGCAGCAGGACGGGAAAACTGTTTTTT
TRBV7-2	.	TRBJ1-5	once	CASSLAFRGNQPQHF	TGTGCCAGCAGCTTGGCATTCCGGGGCAATCAGCCCCAGCATTTT
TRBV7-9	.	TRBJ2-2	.	CASSPSLWSGPNTGELFF	TGTGCCAGCAGCCCCTCTTTATGGAGCGGGCCTAACACCGGGGAGCTGTTTTTT
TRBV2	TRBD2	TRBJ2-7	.	CASMSAGGDEQYF	TGTGCCAGCATGTCGGCGGGAGGGGATGAGCAGTACTTC
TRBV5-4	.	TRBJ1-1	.	CASSLSEAGEVFF	TGTGCCAGCAGCTTGTCGGAGGCAGGGGAAGTTTTCTTT
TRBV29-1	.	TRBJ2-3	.	CSVDGGPTDTQYF	TGCAGCGTTGACGGGGGTCCCACAGATACGCAGTATTTT
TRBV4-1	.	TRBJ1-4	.	CASSHLGRNEKLFF	TGCGCCAGCAGCCACCTTGGGAGAAATGAAAAACTGTTTTTT
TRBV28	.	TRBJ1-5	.	CASSQGGNQPQHF	TGTGCCAGCAGTCAGGGTGGCAATCAGCCCCAGCATTTT
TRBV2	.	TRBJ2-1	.	CASSEFSEGRGNEQFF	TGTGCCAGCAGTGAATTTTCGGAGGGCCGGGGGAATGAGCAGTTCTTC
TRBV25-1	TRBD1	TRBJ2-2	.	CASSEWYGTGSSGELFF	TGTGCCAGCAGTGAATGGTACGGGACAGGGAGTTCCGGGGAGCTGTTTTTT
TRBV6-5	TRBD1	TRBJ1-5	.	CATSPGQGNQPQHF	TGTGCCACCTCCCCGGGACAGGGGAATCAGCCCCAGCATTTT
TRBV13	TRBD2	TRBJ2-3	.	CASSVALRERSDTQYF	TGTGCCAGCAGCGTTGCCTTGCGGGAGAGGTCAGATACGCAGTATTTT
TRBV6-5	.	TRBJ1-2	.	CASSNLVESYGYTF	TGTGCCAGCAGTAACCTTGTGGAGTCCTATGGCTACACCTTC